Each of the 6 T cell receptor beta chains below was sequenced from the same sample in a study of blood T cells in healthy people across ages. With a J-beta primer mix and a sample-barcoded 5' primer, a second PCR ran about 7 to 12 cycles. TCRdb analysed the 5' RACE reads with MiXCR anew, one entry per CDR3 protein. The sample holds 590,000 or so distinct CDR3 sequences, about 30% seen once. The sequenced sample consisted of blood. All receptors come from a woman of 80 years or more in good health.

The V call is TRBV6-1, the J call TRBJ2-3; D perhaps matches TRBD1 (5 bases). Per germline, CDR1 MNHNS and CDR2 SASEGT. Trimming cost V 6 bases and J 6 bases, with 16 bases left between them. The CDR3 is made up of 14 amino acids. This CDR3 is CASRTDTGGDTQYF. The CDR3 DNA is TGTGCCAGCAGGACGGACACCGGCGGCGATACGCAGTATTTT.

This clonotype showed up many times. This rearrangement joins TRBV7-2 to TRBJ1-2; D is possibly TRBD1 (6 bases). Trimming stripped 3 bases from V and 2 bases from J, with 13 bases between. The CDR3 is made up of 15 amino acids. The germline CDR1 and CDR2 sequences are SGHTA and FQGNSA. The CDR3 nucleotides read TGTGCCAGCAGCTTCCGCGGACAGCTAAACTATGGCTACACCTTC. Encoded protein: CASSFRGQLNYGYTF.

Worth noting for this clonotype: A much larger clone sits a single nucleotide away, making a read error possible. The V and J genes are TRBV7-3 and TRBJ2-6, with a possible D match to TRBD2 (6 bases). Germline CDR1 is SGHTA and CDR2 is FQGTGA. The CDR3 extends over 16 amino acids. Between the trimmed V and J ends, which lost 5 bases and 3 bases, there was a span of 14 bases. The CDR3 spells CASSPRGGVGANVLTF. The DNA for the CDR3 is TGTGCCAGCAGCCCCCGGGGCGGGGTTGGGGCCAACGTCCTGACTTTC.

Remarks on this clonotype: A much larger clone lies one base from this, so it may be a read error. The chain employs TRBV6-2 or TRBV6-3 and TRBJ1-2; D gene ambiguous. Germline-derived CDR1 and CDR2 are MNHEY and SVGEGT. This CDR3 is built from 13 residues. The CDR3 sequence: CASSYHENYDYTF. The CDR3 region has the DNA TGTGCCAGCAGTTACCACGAGAACTATGACTACACCTTC.

This clonotype was seen at least ten times. V is TRBV12-3 or TRBV12-4 and J is TRBJ2-1, with 10 bases aligning to TRBD2. J was trimmed by 8 bases and V by 6 bases; bases with no gene match: 10. The CDR3 loop spans 15 amino acids. The CDR3 bases are TGTGCCAGCAGCCGAGCGGGGGGGCCGGTCGATGAGCAGTTCTTC. Its protein is CASSRAGGPVDEQFF.

This clonotype was recorded at least ten times. V is TRBV5-1 and J is TRBJ2-7; TRBD1 matches 9 bases. The ends lost 4 bases at V and 6 bases at J; junction bases unmatched: 8. The CDR3 totals 14 residues. The germline gives CDR1 SGHRS, CDR2 YFSETQ. The CDR3 nucleotides read TGCGCCAGCAGCCCCGGGACAGGGCCCTCCGAGCAGTACTTC. Its translation is CASSPGTGPSEQYF.